A selection of T cell receptor beta chains follows, all from one sample in a study of OX40 agonist ivuxolimab in advanced cancers. The assay was immunoSEQ multiplex PCR, and TCRdb's table has in-frame clones only and misses some. The sample records nearly 80,000 clones, approximately 85% being singletons. The specimen was CD4+ or CD8+ T cells sorted from blood, collected in a trial of the OX40 agonist ivuxolimab. Receptors were obtained from an adult with an advanced solid tumor such as melanoma, head and neck, liver or kidney cancer. Both conserved end residues are part of each CDR3. The order of the fields is V gene, J gene, D gene, clone size, CDR3 protein, CDR3 DNA. A D gene is named only where the DNA matches it firmly. Only part of the rows carry a size: once, few, many, or a class if the clone is expanded.

V: TRBV4-2; J: TRBJ2-3; D: NA; size: once; CDR3: CASSQEVSRDGLSLNTQYF; DNA: TGTGCCAGCAGCCAAGAGGTTAGCCGGGACGGACTCTCTTTAAATACGCAGTATTTT
V: TRBV5-1; J: TRBJ2-5; D: TRBD2; size: NA; CDR3: CASSLAAGLAGGETQYF; DNA: TGCGCCAGCAGCTTGGCCGCCGGACTAGCGGGAGGAGAGACCCAGTACTTC
V: TRBV7-2; J: TRBJ1-4; D: NA; size: NA; CDR3: CASSLSRVQGIGEKLFF; DNA: TGTGCCAGCAGCTTATCTCGGGTGCAGGGGATCGGTGAAAAACTGTTTTTT
V: TRBV7-2; J: TRBJ1-4; D: NA; size: NA; CDR3: CASSLGWTNEKLFF; DNA: TGTGCCAGCAGCTTAGGGTGGACTAATGAAAAACTGTTTTTT
V: TRBV21-1; J: TRBJ2-1; D: NA; size: NA; CDR3: CASSKDDSGRASNEQFF; DNA: TGTGCCAGCAGCAAAGACGACAGCGGGAGGGCCTCCAATGAGCAGTTCTTC
V: TRBV7-2; J: TRBJ2-3; D: NA; size: NA; CDR3: CASSFGGLGDTQYF; DNA: TGTGCCAGCAGCTTCGGGGGACTCGGAGATACGCAGTATTTT
V: TRBV9; J: TRBJ2-7; D: TRBD2; size: NA; CDR3: CASSPRGGTSVGEQYF; DNA: TGTGCCAGCAGCCCGAGGGGGGGGACTAGCGTCGGCGAGCAGTACTTC
V: TRBV29-1; J: TRBJ2-1; D: NA; size: NA; CDR3: CSVFRGGGGYNEQFF; DNA: TGCAGCGTTTTCCGCGGAGGGGGCGGGTACAATGAGCAGTTCTTC
V: TRBV7-6; J: TRBJ1-2; D: NA; size: NA; CDR3: CASSLGPERGYTF; DNA: TGTGCCAGCAGCCTAGGTCCAGAGAGAGGCTACACCTTC
V: TRBV7-2; J: TRBJ1-1; D: NA; size: NA; CDR3: CASSLTENTEAFF; DNA: TGTGCCAGCAGCTTAACAGAGAACACTGAAGCTTTCTTT
V: TRBV5-6; J: TRBJ2-5; D: NA; size: NA; CDR3: CASSLGSVKETQYF; DNA: TGTGCCAGCAGCTTAGGATCAGTAAAAGAGACCCAGTACTTC
V: TRBV2; J: TRBJ1-3; D: NA; size: NA; CDR3: CASSGTAPSGNTIYF; DNA: TGTGCCAGCAGTGGAACAGCCCCCTCTGGAAACACCATATATTTT
V: TRBV19; J: TRBJ1-5; D: NA; size: NA; CDR3: CASSIGGVIDSNQPQHF; DNA: TGTGCCAGTAGTATAGGTGGGGTTATTGATAGCAATCAGCCCCAGCATTTT
V: TRBV19; J: TRBJ1-2; D: NA; size: NA; CDR3: CASTVGQGVYGYTF; DNA: TGTGCCAGTACCGTCGGGCAGGGTGTATATGGCTACACCTTC
V: TRBV5-4; J: TRBJ2-3; D: TRBD2; size: NA; CDR3: CASSRSGRAEDTQYF; DNA: TGTGCCAGCAGCCGTAGCGGGAGGGCAGAAGATACGCAGTATTTT
V: TRBV2; J: TRBJ2-3; D: TRBD2; size: NA; CDR3: CASSSRGSTDTQYF; DNA: TGTGCCAGCAGTTCGCGGGGGAGCACAGATACGCAGTATTTT
V: TRBV27; J: TRBJ2-7; D: NA; size: NA; CDR3: CASSLGPDPSYEQYF; DNA: TGTGCCAGCAGTTTGGGGCCGGATCCCTCCTACGAGCAGTACTTC